These 11 T cell receptor beta chains originate from one sample sequenced in a study of blood T cell repertoires in COVID-19. Data came from immunoSEQ multiplex PCR; TCRdb stores just in-frame clones and leaves some out. The table includes about 440,000 clones, around 89% detected once. Source material: peripheral blood. These receptors all stem from a woman in her thirties with acute or convalescent COVID-19.

V is TRBV7-6 and J is TRBJ2-1; TRBD1 matches at 9 bases. This CDR3 spans 15 amino acids. The V and J ends lost 5 bases and 6 bases, in that order; junction bases with no gene match: 8. The germline V gene encodes CDR1 SGHVS and CDR2 FNYEAQ. Here the CDR3 reads CASSPGTGSGNEQFF. CDR3 DNA: TGTGCCAGCAGCCCGGGGACAGGGTCTGGCAATGAGCAGTTCTTC.

The chain couples TRBV7-8 to TRBJ1-2, with TRBD1 identical over 10 bases. J lost 5 bases, V lost 5 bases, and 2 bases had no gene match. The CDR3 consists of 13 residues. The germline gives CDR1 SGHVS, CDR2 FQNEAQ. CDR3 DNA: TGTGCCAGCAGCCCGGACAGGGGGTATGGCTACACCTTC. Translated: CASSPDRGYGYTF. Together with reference TRBV7-8 and TRBJ1-2, the CDR3 gives the full variable domain: GAGVSQSPRYKVAKRGQDVALRCDPISGHVSLFWYQQALGQGPEFLTYFQNEAQLDKSGLPSDRFFAERPEGSVSTLKIQRTQQEDSAVYLCASSPDRGYGYTFGSGTRLTVV.

The CDR3 DNA reads as TGTGCCAGTAGTGGGGAGGGGAACACCGGGGAGCTGTTTTTT. Protein: CASSGEGNTGELFF. The genes are TRBV19 and TRBJ2-2, with TRBD2 identical over 7 bases. The CDR3 sequence is 14 residues long. With 5 bases clipped from V and 1 base from J, the junction kept 1 base outside the gene matches. CDR1 and CDR2 (germline): LNHDA, SQIVND (reference sequence).

The chain combines TRBV19 with TRBJ2-1; D perhaps matches TRBD1 (5 bases). With 3 bases removed from V and 0 bases from J, the gap between germline ends came to 15 bases. CDR1 LNHDA and CDR2 SQIVND come from the germline V gene (reference sequence). This CDR3 region has 17 residues. CDR3 DNA sequence: TGTGCCAGTAGTATTCGGTACAGGCTCAACTCCTACAATGAGCAGTTCTTC. Protein sequence: CASSIRYRLNSYNEQFF.

V and J are TRBV11-3 and TRBJ2-5, with TRBD1 matching 7 bases. With 1 base clipped from V and 4 bases from J, the junction kept 3 bases outside the gene matches. Germline lookup yields CDR1 SGHNT and CDR2 YENEEA. CDR3 size: 14 residues. Written as DNA, the CDR3 is TGTGCCAGCAGCTTAGGGGACAGCCCAGAGACCCAGTACTTC. Its translation is CASSLGDSPETQYF. Variable domain in full (rest from reference TRBV11-3 and TRBJ2-5): EAGVVQSPRYKIIEKKQPVAFWCNPISGHNTLYWYLQNLGQGPELLIRYENEEAVDDSQLPKDRFSAERLKGVDSTLKIQPAELGDSAVYLCASSLGDSPETQYFGPGTRLLVL.

As regards this clone: The sample contains more than one DNA sequence encoding this CDR3. The chain recombines TRBV19 with TRBJ1-1; no clear D. Germline V gene lookup returns CDR1 LNHDA and CDR2 SQIVND (reference sequence). This CDR3 comprises 13 residues. V was clipped by 3 bases and J by 2 bases, with 7 bases between them. CDR3 sequence (DNA): TGTGCCAGTAGTATCCAGGTAAACACTGAAGCTTTCTTT. Protein: CASSIQVNTEAFF.

The chain has TRBV5-1 and TRBJ2-7; 8 bases are a match to TRBD1. CDR3 length equals 14 residues. Per germline, CDR1 SGHRS and CDR2 YFSETQ. V lost 4 bases and J lost 7; bases outside the gene matches: 10. The CDR3 nucleotides are TGCGCCAGCAGCATCCCAGGGGGCGAAGGGGAGCAGTACTTC. As protein: CASSIPGGEGEQYF.

The genes are TRBV2 and TRBJ2-1; 9 positions agree with TRBD1. This CDR3 has 14 amino acids. V lost 6 bases, J lost 6 bases, and 6 bases stayed unmatched. Germline V gene sequence: CDR1 SNHLY, CDR2 FYNNEI. CDR3 loop: CASSRDRDPNEQFF. CDR3 coding DNA: TGTGCCAGCAGCCGGGACAGGGACCCCAATGAGCAGTTCTTC.

The rearrangement links TRBV30 to TRBJ2-7, with 9 bases fitting TRBD2. The CDR3 sequence is 14 residues long. CDR1 and CDR2 (germline): GTSNPN, SVGIG (reference sequence). Trimming took 5 bases from V and 5 from J; bases not matched to a gene: 10. The CDR3 DNA reads as TGTGCCTGGGGTAAAGCGGGGGGCGGCCACGAGCAGTACTTC. It specifies CAWGKAGGGHEQYF.

This clone was picked up one time. This chain joins TRBV19 and TRBJ1-6; D gene ambiguous. V was clipped by 5 bases and J by 6 bases, with 11 bases between them. The length of the CDR3 is 14 residues. CDR1 is LNHDA and CDR2 is SQIVND in the germline V gene (reference sequence). The CDR3: CASSSAIGNSPLHF. For the CDR3, the DNA is TGTGCCAGTAGTTCCGCGATTGGTAATTCACCCCTCCACTTT.

This chain connects TRBV6-5 to TRBJ2-1, with D uncertain. From germline, CDR1 is MNHEY and CDR2 SVGAGI. This CDR3 contains 16 residues. Trimming cost V 2 bases and J 0 bases, with 11 bases left between them. DNA for the CDR3: TGTGCCAGCAGTTACATAGACACGTCCTCCTACAATGAGCAGTTCTTC. This codes for CASSYIDTSSYNEQFF.